The rows below give T cell receptor beta chains drawn from one sample of a study of T cell responses to AZD1222 COVID-19 vaccine. The assay was immunoSEQ multiplex PCR, and TCRdb's table has in-frame clones only and misses some. The repertoire holds around 94,000 clones, with around nine tenths as singletons. This material consisted of peripheral blood, taken on day 0 of AZD1222 vaccination. These receptors all stem from an adult in good health. The CDR3 runs from the conserved cysteine through the conserved F or W. The D gene is left open where the match is weak. Clone size, where shown, is once, few, many, or a class for clones that have expanded.

j_gene: TRBJ1-1
abundance: .
v_gene: TRBV6-5
d_gene: .
CDR3aa: CASSWDLLGTEAFF
CDR3nt: TGTGCCAGCAGCTGGGACCTATTGGGGACTGAAGCTTTCTTT

j_gene: TRBJ1-4
abundance: .
v_gene: TRBV6-5
d_gene: TRBD1
CDR3aa: CASSTKTGANEKLFF
CDR3nt: TGTGCCAGCAGTACAAAGACAGGGGCTAATGAAAAACTGTTTTTT

j_gene: TRBJ2-7
abundance: .
v_gene: TRBV6-5
d_gene: TRBD1
CDR3aa: CASSYSGQGSGEQYF
CDR3nt: TGTGCCAGCAGTTACTCGGGACAGGGGAGTGGCGAGCAGTACTTC

j_gene: TRBJ1-4
abundance: .
v_gene: TRBV10-3
d_gene: .
CDR3aa: CAISESTGPSEKLFF
CDR3nt: TGTGCCATCAGTGAGTCGACAGGACCAAGCGAAAAACTGTTTTTT

j_gene: TRBJ2-3
abundance: .
v_gene: TRBV7-3
d_gene: .
CDR3aa: CASSLLQSTDTQYF
CDR3nt: TGTGCCAGCAGCTTATTGCAATCGACAGATACGCAGTATTTT

j_gene: TRBJ2-7
abundance: .
v_gene: TRBV9
d_gene: .
CDR3aa: CASSVAGQGRNEQYF
CDR3nt: TGTGCCAGCAGCGTAGCCGGCCAGGGGAGGAACGAGCAGTACTTC

j_gene: TRBJ1-1
abundance: .
v_gene: TRBV6-2/TRBV6-3
d_gene: .
CDR3aa: CASSYGQGSTEAFF
CDR3nt: TGTGCCAGCAGTTACGGTCAGGGAAGTACTGAAGCTTTCTTT

j_gene: TRBJ2-1
abundance: .
v_gene: TRBV7-8
d_gene: .
CDR3aa: CASTATLGNNEQFF
CDR3nt: TGTGCCAGCACCGCCACCTTGGGGAACAATGAGCAGTTCTTC

j_gene: TRBJ1-5
abundance: .
v_gene: TRBV7-8
d_gene: TRBD1
CDR3aa: CASSWGQGNQPQHF
CDR3nt: TGTGCCAGCAGCTGGGGACAGGGAAATCAGCCCCAGCATTTT

j_gene: TRBJ1-5
abundance: once
v_gene: TRBV4-2
d_gene: .
CDR3aa: CASSQDPGRKDQPQHF
CDR3nt: TGTGCCAGCAGCCAAGACCCGGGCCGAAAAGATCAGCCCCAGCATTTT

j_gene: TRBJ1-3
abundance: once
v_gene: TRBV29-1
d_gene: .
CDR3aa: CSGCDVGNTIYF
CDR3nt: TGCAGCGGCTGTGACGTTGGAAACACCATATATTTT

j_gene: TRBJ2-1
abundance: few
v_gene: TRBV15
d_gene: TRBD2
CDR3aa: CATACGGVF
CDR3nt: TGTGCCACCGCCTGCGGGGGGGTCTTC

j_gene: TRBJ2-7
abundance: .
v_gene: TRBV6-5
d_gene: .
CDR3aa: CASRYQFLSYEQYF
CDR3nt: TGTGCCAGCAGGTATCAGTTTCTCTCCTACGAGCAGTACTTC

j_gene: TRBJ2-7
abundance: .
v_gene: TRBV4-2
d_gene: .
CDR3aa: CASSPRLTFSYEQYF
CDR3nt: TGTGCCAGCAGCCCGCGGCTCACCTTCTCCTACGAGCAGTACTTC

j_gene: TRBJ2-1
abundance: few
v_gene: TRBV27
d_gene: TRBD1
CDR3aa: CASRSQGAGEQFF
CDR3nt: TGTGCCAGCAGGAGTCAGGGGGCCGGTGAGCAGTTCTTC

j_gene: TRBJ1-2
abundance: .
v_gene: TRBV11-1
d_gene: .
CDR3aa: CASSLTGYGYTF
CDR3nt: TGTGCCAGCAGCTTAACAGGGTATGGCTACACCTTC

j_gene: TRBJ2-4
abundance: .
v_gene: TRBV12-3/TRBV12-4
d_gene: .
CDR3aa: CASRFQGQNIQYF
CDR3nt: TGTGCCAGCAGATTTCAGGGCCAAAACATTCAGTACTTC

j_gene: TRBJ2-7
abundance: .
v_gene: TRBV28
d_gene: .
CDR3aa: CASSMISSSYEQYF
CDR3nt: TGTGCCAGCAGCATGATCTCGAGCTCCTACGAGCAGTACTTC

j_gene: TRBJ2-3
abundance: .
v_gene: TRBV19
d_gene: .
CDR3aa: CASSLTDTQYF
CDR3nt: TGTGCCAGTAGCCTCACAGATACGCAGTATTTT

j_gene: TRBJ1-5
abundance: .
v_gene: TRBV5-1
d_gene: TRBD1
CDR3aa: CASSTGTESNQPQHF
CDR3nt: TGCGCCAGCAGCACTGGGACAGAGAGCAATCAGCCCCAGCATTTT

j_gene: TRBJ1-4
abundance: .
v_gene: TRBV2
d_gene: TRBD1
CDR3aa: CASRRGQGLNEKLFF
CDR3nt: TGTGCCAGCAGGAGGGGACAGGGCCTTAATGAAAAACTGTTTTTT

j_gene: TRBJ2-3
abundance: .
v_gene: TRBV24-1
d_gene: .
CDR3aa: CATAKGLSPDTQYF
CDR3nt: TGTGCCACCGCGAAGGGACTCTCGCCAGATACGCAGTATTTT

j_gene: TRBJ1-1
abundance: .
v_gene: TRBV10-3
d_gene: .
CDR3aa: CAIKDIRGTEAFF
CDR3nt: TGTGCCATCAAGGACATCCGGGGCACTGAAGCTTTCTTT

j_gene: TRBJ2-7
abundance: once
v_gene: TRBV7-2
d_gene: .
CDR3aa: CASSLEPSGTTGFYEQYF
CDR3nt: TGTGCCAGCAGCTTAGAGCCATCCGGGACCACTGGGTTCTACGAGCAGTACTTC

j_gene: TRBJ2-3
abundance: .
v_gene: TRBV9
d_gene: .
CDR3aa: CASSPLGTDTQYF
CDR3nt: TGTGCCAGCAGCCCCCTCGGCACAGATACGCAGTATTTT

j_gene: TRBJ2-3
abundance: once
v_gene: TRBV19
d_gene: TRBD1
CDR3aa: CASSMDRGPTDTQYF
CDR3nt: TGTGCCAGTAGTATGGACAGGGGCCCGACAGATACGCAGTATTTT

j_gene: TRBJ1-4
abundance: .
v_gene: TRBV12-3/TRBV12-4
d_gene: .
CDR3aa: CASRALNEKLFF
CDR3nt: TGTGCCAGCAGGGCATTGAATGAAAAACTGTTTTTT

j_gene: TRBJ2-2
abundance: .
v_gene: TRBV7-3
d_gene: .
CDR3aa: CASSLKGLETGNTGELFF
CDR3nt: TGTGCCAGCAGCTTAAAGGGTCTCGAGACAGGGAACACCGGGGAGCTGTTTTTT

j_gene: TRBJ1-1
abundance: .
v_gene: TRBV9
d_gene: .
CDR3aa: CASSVEGGSEAFF
CDR3nt: TGTGCCAGCAGCGTAGAAGGCGGCAGCGAAGCTTTCTTT

j_gene: TRBJ2-3
abundance: .
v_gene: TRBV14
d_gene: TRBD2
CDR3aa: CASSQGRLAGASTDTQYF
CDR3nt: TGTGCCAGCAGCCAAGGGAGACTAGCGGGGGCCTCTACAGATACGCAGTATTTT

j_gene: TRBJ1-6
abundance: .
v_gene: TRBV18
d_gene: .
CDR3aa: CASSPDITIGSPLHF
CDR3nt: TGTGCCAGCTCCCCCGACATTACCATAGGTTCACCCCTCCACTTT

j_gene: TRBJ2-5
abundance: once
v_gene: TRBV15
d_gene: .
CDR3aa: CATSRAPPSLGTETQYF
CDR3nt: TGTGCCACCAGCAGGGCCCCTCCCAGCCTGGGGACAGAGACCCAGTACTTC

j_gene: TRBJ2-5
abundance: .
v_gene: TRBV9
d_gene: .
CDR3aa: CASSESPNPGAQYF
CDR3nt: TGTGCCAGCAGCGAATCGCCGAACCCGGGGGCCCAGTACTTC

j_gene: TRBJ2-7
abundance: once
v_gene: TRBV23-1
d_gene: .
CDR3aa: CASSQYFPSYEQYF
CDR3nt: TGCGCCAGCAGTCAATATTTTCCCTCCTACGAGCAGTACTTC

j_gene: TRBJ1-2
abundance: .
v_gene: TRBV19
d_gene: .
CDR3aa: CASSTTENYGYTF
CDR3nt: TGTGCCAGTAGTACGACAGAGAACTATGGCTACACCTTC

j_gene: TRBJ1-1
abundance: once
v_gene: TRBV20-1
d_gene: .
CDR3aa: CSASDTSPTEAFF
CDR3nt: TGCAGTGCTAGTGACACGTCCCCTACTGAAGCTTTCTTT

j_gene: TRBJ2-2
abundance: once
v_gene: TRBV9
d_gene: .
CDR3aa: CASTPGILNTGELFF
CDR3nt: TGTGCCAGCACCCCAGGGATATTGAACACCGGGGAGCTGTTTTTT